The T cell receptor (beta chain) described here comes from a study of blood T cells in healthy people across ages. A second PCR of about 7 to 12 cycles used a sample-barcoded 5' primer and a J-beta primer mix. TCRdb passed the 5' RACE reads through MiXCR, listing each CDR3 protein once. The table has over 1,500,000 distinct CDR3 sequences, about two fifths seen once; the top ten hold about 23%. Germline CDR1 and CDR2: MDHEN and SYDVKM. The V gene lost 6 bases and the J gene lost 10 bases, with 13 bases spanning the gap. The CDR3 consists of 13 residues. In this sample, this clonotype turned up a few times.

Sequenced sample: blood. The genes are TRBV28 and TRBJ1-6; TRBD1 is a possible D gene (6 bases). The sequence came from a human donor in good health. DNA for the CDR3: TGTGCCAGCAGCCGCGACAGGTGGTCACCCCTCCACTTT. Translating gives CASSRDRWSPLHF.